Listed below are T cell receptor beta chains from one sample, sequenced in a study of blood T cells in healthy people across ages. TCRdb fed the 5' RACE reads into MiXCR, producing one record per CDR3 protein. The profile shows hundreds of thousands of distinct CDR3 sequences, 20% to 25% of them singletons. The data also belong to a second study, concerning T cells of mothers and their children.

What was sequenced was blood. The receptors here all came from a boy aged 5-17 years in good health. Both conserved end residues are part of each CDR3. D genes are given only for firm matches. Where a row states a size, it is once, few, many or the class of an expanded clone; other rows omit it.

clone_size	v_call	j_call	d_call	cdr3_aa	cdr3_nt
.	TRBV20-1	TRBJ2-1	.	CSATPGRSSYNEQFF	TGCAGTGCTACCCCCGGGCGGAGCTCCTACAATGAGCAGTTCTTC
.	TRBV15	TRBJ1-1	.	CATSRDSASWTEAFF	TGTGCCACCAGCAGAGATTCTGCAAGTTGGACTGAAGCTTTCTTT
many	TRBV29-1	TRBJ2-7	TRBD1	CSVEGTGGYEQYF	TGCAGCGTTGAAGGAACAGGGGGCTACGAGCAGTACTTC
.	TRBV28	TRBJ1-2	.	CASKPRYRANYGYTF	TGTGCCAGCAAACCGAGGTACCGGGCGAACTATGGCTACACCTTC
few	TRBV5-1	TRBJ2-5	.	CASSLAGQHRSQETQYF	TGCGCCAGCAGCTTGGCCGGGCAACACCGTTCCCAAGAGACCCAGTACTTC
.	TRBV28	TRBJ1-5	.	CASSSTVQGLVSQPQHF	TGTGCCAGCAGTTCAACCGTCCAGGGGTTGGTTTCTCAGCCCCAGCATTTT
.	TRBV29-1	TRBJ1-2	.	CSDQTAPNYGYTF	TGCAGCGACCAGACAGCCCCTAACTATGGCTACACCTTC
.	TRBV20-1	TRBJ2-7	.	CSARVATSVYEQYF	TGCAGTGCTAGGGTAGCTACTAGTGTCTACGAGCAGTACTTC
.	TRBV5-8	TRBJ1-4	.	CASSLDTRRWTNEKLFF	TGTGCCAGCAGCTTGGATACGAGACGGTGGACGAATGAAAAACTGTTTTTT
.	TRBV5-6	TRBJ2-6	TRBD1	CASSLGQGYGANVLTF	TGTGCCAGCAGCTTGGGACAGGGATACGGGGCCAACGTCCTGACTTTC
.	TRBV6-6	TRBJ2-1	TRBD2	CASSAGGDEQFF	TGTGCCAGCAGTGCGGGGGGGGATGAGCAGTTCTTC
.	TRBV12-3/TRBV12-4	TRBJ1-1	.	CASSLRGGRTEAFF	TGTGCCAGCAGCCTTAGGGGGGGGCGGACTGAAGCTTTCTTT
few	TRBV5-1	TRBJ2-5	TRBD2	CASSLGLAEIQETQYF	TGCGCCAGCAGCTTGGGGCTAGCGGAGATCCAAGAGACCCAGTACTTC
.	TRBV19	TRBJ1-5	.	CASSSDTRGQPQHF	TGTGCCAGTAGCTCCGACACCCGCGGTCAGCCCCAGCATTTT
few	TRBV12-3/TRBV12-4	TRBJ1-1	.	CASSLGQSVLF	TGTGCCAGCAGTCTTGGACAGTCTGTTCTCTTT
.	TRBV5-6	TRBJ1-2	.	CASSPNIQGNYGYTF	TGTGCCAGCAGCCCAAACATACAAGGAAACTATGGCTACACCTTC
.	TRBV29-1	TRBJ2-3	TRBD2	CSVVLLAGGDTDTQYF	TGCAGCGTTGTTTTGCTAGCGGGAGGGGACACAGATACGCAGTATTTT
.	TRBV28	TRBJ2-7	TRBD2	CATRLRSGLAFYEQYF	TGTGCCACCAGACTAAGGTCGGGACTAGCGTTCTACGAGCAGTACTTC
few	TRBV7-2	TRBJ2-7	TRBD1	CASRNTGTVEGSYEQYF	TGTGCCAGCAGAAATACCGGGACAGTCGAGGGGTCCTACGAGCAGTACTTC
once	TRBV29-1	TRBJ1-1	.	CSVDFGSWTEAFF	TGCAGCGTTGATTTCGGGTCGTGGACTGAAGCTTTCTTT
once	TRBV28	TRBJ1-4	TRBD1	CASSSPRQGGNEKLFF	TGTGCCAGCAGCTCGCCCCGACAGGGGGGTAATGAAAAACTGTTTTTT
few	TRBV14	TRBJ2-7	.	CASRALGSYEQYF	TGTGCCAGCAGGGCCCTGGGGTCCTACGAGCAGTACTTC
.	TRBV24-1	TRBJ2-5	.	CATSDLTGQETQYF	TGTGCCACCAGTGATTTGACAGGGCAAGAGACCCAGTACTTC